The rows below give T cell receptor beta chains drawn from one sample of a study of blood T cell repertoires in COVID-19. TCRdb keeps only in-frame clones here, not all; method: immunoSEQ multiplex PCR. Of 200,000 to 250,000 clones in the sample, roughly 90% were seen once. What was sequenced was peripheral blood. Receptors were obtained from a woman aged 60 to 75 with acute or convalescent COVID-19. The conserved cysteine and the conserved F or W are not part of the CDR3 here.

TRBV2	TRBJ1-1	ASSEASVLITEAF
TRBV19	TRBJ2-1	ASSISSPAGGPYNEQF
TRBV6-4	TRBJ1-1	ASSVTGNTEAF
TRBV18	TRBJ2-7	ASSPPDPVAEQY
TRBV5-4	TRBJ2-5	ASSLGLVQETQY
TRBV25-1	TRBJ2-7	ASSNSGELTYEQY
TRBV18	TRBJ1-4	ASSPWAGVNEKLF
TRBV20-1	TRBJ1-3	SASRQLDTIY
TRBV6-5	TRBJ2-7	ASSRTGAYEQY
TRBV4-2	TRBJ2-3	ASSPPSSTDTQY
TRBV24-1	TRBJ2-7	ATSDHRLAGKSYEQY
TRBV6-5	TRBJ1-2	ASSYRGGGYT
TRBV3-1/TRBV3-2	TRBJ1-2	ASSQDTGQGYGYT
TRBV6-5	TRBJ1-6	ASNTRRSDSPLH
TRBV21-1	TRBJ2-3	ASLAGVVAAPYGGSTDTQY
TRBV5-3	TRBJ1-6	ARSLIRYPSPLH
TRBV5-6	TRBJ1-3	ASSPDRENGNTIY
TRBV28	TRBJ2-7	ASNLLGTGSYEQY
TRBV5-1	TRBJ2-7	ASGRQGAYEQY
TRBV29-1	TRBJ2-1	SVDKSLAVNEQF
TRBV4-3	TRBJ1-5	ASSQDLGQGNQPQH
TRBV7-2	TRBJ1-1	ASGKGGRTEAF
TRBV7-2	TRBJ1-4	ASSLAGGGGEKLF
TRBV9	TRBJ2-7	ASSVGGDLEQY
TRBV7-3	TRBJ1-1	ASSLTGIMNTEAF
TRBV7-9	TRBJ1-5	ASSPGTSSNQPQH
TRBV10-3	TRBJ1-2	AISTRQGDYGYT
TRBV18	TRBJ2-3	ASSPDRADTQY
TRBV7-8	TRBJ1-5	ASSLWAVNQPQH
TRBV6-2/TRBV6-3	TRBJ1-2	ASSGDRGPYGYT
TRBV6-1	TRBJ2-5	ASSEPGLAGGDQETQY
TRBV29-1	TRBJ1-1	SVEGRLNTEAF
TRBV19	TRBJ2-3	ASSPPDRGQADTQY
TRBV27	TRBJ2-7	ASSSFSPLGQREQY
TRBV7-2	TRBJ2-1	ASRGGLAGGPMYEQF
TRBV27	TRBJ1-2	ASSWQGGHGYT
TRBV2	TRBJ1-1	ASSVARTNTEAF
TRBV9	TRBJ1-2	ASNRQTNYGYT
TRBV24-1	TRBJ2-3	ATSDLTGGISDTQY
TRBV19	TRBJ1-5	ASSGGQGKPQH
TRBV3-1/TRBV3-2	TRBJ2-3	ASSQEVAGSTDTQY
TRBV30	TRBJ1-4	AWSGQPNEKLF
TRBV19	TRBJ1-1	ASSPQTGGGTEAF
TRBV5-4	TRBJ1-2	ASSLRDRGNYGYT
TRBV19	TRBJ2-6	ATLAGTGGSGANVLT
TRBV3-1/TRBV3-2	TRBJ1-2	ASSQGRGTGVYGYT
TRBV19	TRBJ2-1	ASSIDRATEQF
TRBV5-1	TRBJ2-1	ASSWSGNEQF
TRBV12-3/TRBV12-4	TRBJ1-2	ASSRQGYGYT
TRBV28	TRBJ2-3	ASRPDWGRTDTQY
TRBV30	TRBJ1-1	AWSVKGQLNTEAF
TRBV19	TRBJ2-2	ASRPGLAGGNTGELF
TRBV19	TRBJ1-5	ASSTGQGGNQPQH
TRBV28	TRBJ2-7	ASSAGGKMGAEQY
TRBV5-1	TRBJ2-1	ASSFLAEPFGNEQF
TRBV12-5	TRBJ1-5	ASGLPNYSGQGYQPQH
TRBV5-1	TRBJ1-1	ASSLTGFTEAF